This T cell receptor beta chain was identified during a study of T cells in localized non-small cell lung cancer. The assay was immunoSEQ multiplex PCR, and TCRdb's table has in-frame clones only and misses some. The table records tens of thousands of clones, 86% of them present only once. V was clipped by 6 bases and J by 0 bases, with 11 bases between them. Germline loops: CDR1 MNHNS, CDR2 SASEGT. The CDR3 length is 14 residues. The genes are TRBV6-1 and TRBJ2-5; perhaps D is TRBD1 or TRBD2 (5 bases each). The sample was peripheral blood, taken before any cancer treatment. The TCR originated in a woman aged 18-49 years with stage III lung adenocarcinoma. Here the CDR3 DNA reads TGTGCCAGCAGCCGGGACGGTTACCAAGAGACCCAGTACTTC. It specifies CASSRDGYQETQYF.